Following are 24 T cell receptor beta chains from one sample sequenced in a study of regulatory T cells in long-lasting Graves disease. Time point specified: newly diagnosed GD, antithyroid drugs for less than 3 months. From PBMCs, RNA was extracted and then used to make the TCR library. Arm-PCR with iRepertoire HTBI primers amplified the CDR3 regions for these TCR beta libraries. MiXCR, applied by TCRdb to the multiplex PCR reads, yields one record per CDR3 protein. The table has 300,000 to 400,000 distinct CDR3 sequences, about a sixth seen once; the top ten hold roughly 29%. The sample was also linked to a second study, of T cells in Graves' hyperthyroidism and ophthalmopathy.

The sequencing used peripheral blood mononuclear cells (PBMCs), collected at new diagnosis, from a patient treated with antithyroid drugs. The source of these receptors is a man aged 35 to 55 with Graves disease.

This clonotype was picked up many times. V and J are TRBV18 and TRBJ1-1; 12 bases are a match to TRBD1. This CDR3 contains 16 residues. Germline V gene data show CDR1 as KGHSH and CDR2 as LQKENI. J was trimmed by 11 bases and V by 6 bases; bases with no gene match: 16. The CDR3: CASSPPNRDRGLSAFF. DNA of the CDR3: TGTGCCAGCTCTCCGCCGAACCGGGACAGGGGGCTTTCGGCTTTCTTT.

Many counts were recorded for this clonotype. The genes are TRBV6-1 and TRBJ2-5; 8 bases are a match to TRBD1. With V trimmed by 6 bases and J by 5 bases, 2 bases remained unmatched. CDR3 length: 12 residues. Germline V CDR1 and CDR2: MNHNS, SASEGT. Here the CDR3 DNA reads TGTGCCAGCAGAAGGACAGGGGAGACCCAGTACTTC. Translation gives CASRRTGETQYF.

To note about this clonotype: The junction shows a germline mismatch at one end, possibly a read error. The genes are TRBV18 and TRBJ1-1, with unresolved D. The CDR3 is made up of 15 amino acids. Germline CDR1 is KGHSH and CDR2 is LQKENI. The CDR3 nucleotides are TGCGCCAGCTCACCACAGTTTCTACAGCCGACTGAAGCTTTCTTT. This codes for CASSPQFLQPTEAFF.

The chain joins TRBV20-1 to TRBJ2-7, with 7 positions matching TRBD1. This CDR3 has 14 residues. V lost 1 base, J lost 4 bases, and 7 bases stayed unmatched. Germline CDR1 is DFQATT and CDR2 is SNEGSKA (reference sequence). CDR3 in DNA: TGCAGTGCTAGAGGTGACAGGGATTGGTACGAGCAGTACTTC. Translation: CSARGDRDWYEQYF.

This clonotype has a count of ten or more. This chain uses TRBV10-1 with TRBJ2-3; no clear D. Germline assignment: CDR1 WNHNN and CDR2 SYGVQD (reference sequence). There are 16 residues in the CDR3. Trimming left V 0 bases short and J 5 bases short, with 15 bases between. CDR3 residues: CASSESPEFTQDTQYF. The CDR3 nucleotides read TGCGCCAGCAGTGAGTCGCCAGAGTTCACACAAGATACGCAGTATTTT.

In this sample, this clonotype turned up many times. The chain employs TRBV12-3 or TRBV12-4 and TRBJ2-2; no clear D gene. Trimming removed 8 bases at V and 2 bases at J, with 9 bases between. CDR3 length equals 13 residues. CDR3 sequence (DNA): TGTGCCAGCCTTACTACTAACACCGGGGAGCTGTTTTTT. Its protein product is CASLTTNTGELFF.

This clonotype was counted at least ten times. V gene TRBV7-2 combines with J gene TRBJ2-1, with 11 bases that match TRBD2. The CDR3 contains 13 residues. CDR1 is SGHTA and CDR2 is FQGNSA in the germline V gene. With 3 bases clipped from V and 15 bases from J, the junction kept 7 bases outside the gene matches. For the CDR3, the DNA is TGTGCCAGCAGCTTCCTCCTAGCGGGGGGATGGTTCTTC. Translating it yields CASSFLLAGGWFF.

This clonotype was recorded many times. V usage is TRBV28 and J usage is TRBJ2-3, with 8 bases that match TRBD2. This CDR3 has 16 amino acids. The ends lost 3 bases at V and 2 bases at J; junction bases unmatched: 7. Germline CDR1 is MDHEN and CDR2 is SYDVKM. The CDR3 loop reads CASSLGAGAPTDTQYF. The CDR3 coding sequence is TGTGCCAGCAGTTTGGGAGCGGGGGCCCCCACAGATACGCAGTATTTT.

The genes are TRBV7-2 and TRBJ2-1, with D perhaps TRBD2 (6 bases). V was cut by 5 bases and J by 2 bases, with 13 bases left in between. The CDR3 length is 15 residues. Germline CDR1 and CDR2: SGHTA and FQGNSA. The CDR3 here is CASSVDPSAYNEQFF. The CDR3 DNA is TGTGCCAGCAGCGTCGATCCTAGCGCCTACAATGAGCAGTTCTTC.

This clonotype showed up just a few times. This chain joins TRBV19 and TRBJ1-1; TRBD1 matches at 11 bases. Germline V CDR1 and CDR2: LNHDA, SQIVND (reference sequence). V lost 6 bases to trimming and J lost 4 bases; unmatched junction nucleotides: 10. The CDR3 is 16 amino acids. DNA for the CDR3: TGTGCCAGTAGGAGGAGGACAGGGGGCCTGGCCACTGAAGCTTTCTTT. Translating it yields CASRRRTGGLATEAFF.

This clonotype was picked up many times. This chain connects TRBV27 to TRBJ1-1; D gene ambiguous. Germline V CDR1 and CDR2: MNHEY, SMNVEV (reference sequence). Trimming stripped 5 bases from V and 6 bases from J, with 16 bases between. The CDR3 runs 14 residues. The CDR3 DNA reads TGTGCCAGCAGTCCCGGACGCCTGACGGCTGAAGCTTTCTTT. Its translation: CASSPGRLTAEAFF.

This clonotype was counted at least ten times. The chain links TRBV2 to TRBJ1-1; maybe TRBD1 (6 bases). Germline V gene sequence: CDR1 SNHLY, CDR2 FYNNEI. The CDR3 is made up of 14 amino acids. The ends were cut back, 6 bases at V and 4 bases at J, with 15 bases in the middle. CDR3: CASSLQAGATEAFF. The CDR3 bases are TGTGCCAGCAGCCTCCAGGCGGGGGCCACTGAAGCTTTCTTT.

This clonotype was detected ten times or more. The chain links TRBV24-1 to TRBJ1-5; D uncertain. Trimming removed 12 bases from V and 9 bases from J, with 8 bases in between. The length of the CDR3 is 9 residues. CDR1 KGHDR and CDR2 SFDVKD come from the germline V gene. This CDR3 is CAAGRPQHF. CDR3 in DNA: TGTGCCGCCGGGAGGCCCCAGCATTTT.

At least ten counts were recorded for this clonotype. The chain is built from TRBV9 and TRBJ2-1; 7 positions match TRBD2. V lost 2 bases, J lost 0 bases, and 8 bases stayed unmatched. This CDR3 spans 17 amino acids. Germline assignment: CDR1 SGDLS and CDR2 YYNGEE. The CDR3 DNA is TGTGCCAGCAGCGTCACCGGGAGGCCCAGCTCCTACAATGAGCAGTTCTTC. This translates into CASSVTGRPSSYNEQFF.

The sample holds many counts of this clonotype. V and J are TRBV28 and TRBJ2-3, with TRBD2 as a possible D gene (5 bases). Germline V lookup: CDR1 MDHEN, CDR2 SYDVKM. This CDR3 has 16 amino acids. V was pared by 6 bases and J by 3 bases, with 19 bases between. The CDR3 here is CASSSEGNLVTDTQYF. CDR3 sequence (DNA): TGTGCCAGCAGCTCTGAGGGCAACTTAGTTACAGATACGCAGTATTTT.

This clonotype was found many times. V gene TRBV29-1 combines with J gene TRBJ2-2; D is ambiguous. With 7 bases removed from V and 5 bases from J, the gap between germline ends came to 8 bases. This CDR3 comprises 11 residues. Per the germline V gene, CDR1 is SQVTM and CDR2 is ANQGSEA. CDR3 loop: CSGGRTGELFF. CDR3 bases: TGCAGCGGTGGACGGACCGGGGAGCTGTTTTTT.

About this clonotype: A read error likely explains this, since a far larger clone differs by one base. This chain connects TRBV30 to TRBJ2-1, with 13 nucleotides matching TRBD2. CDR1 is GTSNPN and CDR2 is SVGIG in the germline V gene (reference sequence). V dropped 0 bases and J dropped 10; count of bases not matched to a gene: 12. The CDR3 is made up of 17 amino acids. CDR3 DNA: TGTGCCTGGAGTGTACGACTAGCGGGGGGCCTCTCCTACGAGCAGTTCTTC. Amino acids: CAWSVRLAGGLSYEQFF.

There are a few counts of this clonotype. The chain is built from TRBV19 and TRBJ1-5; 7 bases are a match to TRBD1. This CDR3 region has 13 residues. From germline, CDR1 is LNHDA and CDR2 SQIVND (reference sequence). V lost 9 bases, J lost 5 bases, and 7 bases stayed unmatched. This CDR3 reads CASRRDSHQPQHF. DNA of the CDR3: TGTGCCAGCCGCCGGGACAGTCATCAGCCCCAGCATTTT.

In this sample, this clonotype turned up many times. V and J are TRBV28 and TRBJ1-5; TRBD1 might be the D (5 bases). Per the germline V gene, CDR1 is MDHEN and CDR2 is SYDVKM. This CDR3 region has 16 residues. V lost 4 bases and J lost 5, with 18 bases in between. The CDR3 DNA reads as TGTGCCAGCAGTTCCTCAGTGGGGGGTAACTATCAGCCCCAGCATTTT. Translating gives CASSSSVGGNYQPQHF.

V usage is TRBV25-1 and J usage is TRBJ1-3; no definite D call. The CDR3 sequence is 15 residues long. V shed 0 bases and J shed 3 bases, with 9 bases lying between them. Germline V lookup: CDR1 MGHDK, CDR2 SYGVNS. For the CDR3, the DNA is TGTGCCAGCAGTGAATATTCGGGTCGTGGAAACACCATATATTTT. Protein: CASSEYSGRGNTIYF.

The rearrangement uses TRBV7-2 and TRBJ2-7, with D possibly matching TRBD2 (6 bases). Trimming shortened V by 1 base and J by 7 bases, and 20 bases separated the two germline ends. CDR3 length: 16 amino acids. CDR1 is SGHTA and CDR2 is FQGNSA in the germline V gene. The CDR3 spells CASSLGSWEPAGEQYF. Here the CDR3 DNA reads TGTGCCAGCAGCTTAGGATCGTGGGAGCCCGCGGGGGAGCAGTACTTC.

The chain uses TRBV27 and TRBJ2-3; 10 bases match TRBD2. J gave up 5 bases and V 3 bases, and 8 bases lay outside the gene matches. Germline values: CDR1 MNHEY, CDR2 SMNVEV (reference sequence). The CDR3 has 16 amino acids. CDR3 nucleotide sequence: TGTGCCAGCAGTTTGCGAAGCGGGGGGGCCGGAGATACGCAGTATTTT. Amino acids: CASSLRSGGAGDTQYF.

This clonotype was counted at least ten times. The J gene is TRBJ2-3, the V gene TRBV28; D perhaps matches TRBD1 (5 bases). Between the trimmed V and J ends, which lost 7 bases and 0 bases, there was a span of 14 bases. CDR1 and CDR2 (germline): MDHEN, SYDVKM. The CDR3 extends over 15 amino acids. CDR3 DNA: TGTGCCAGCATCCAGACAGCCCCTAGCACAGATACGCAGTATTTT. This codes for CASIQTAPSTDTQYF.

This clonotype was seen ten or more times. V and J are TRBV6-2 or TRBV6-3 and TRBJ2-5; D may be TRBD1 (5 bases). The V end lost 4 bases, the J end lost 7 bases, and 19 bases lay between the germline ends. This CDR3 has 15 residues. Germline V gene data show CDR1 as MNHEY and CDR2 as SVGEGT. In DNA, the CDR3 is TGTGCCAGCAGTTTTTGGAACAACCCAAGGGGGACCCAGTACTTC. Translating it yields CASSFWNNPRGTQYF.